This T cell receptor (beta chain) originates from a study of blood T cells in healthy people across ages (dated by TCRdb to the mid-2010s). A note on the overall study: In model experiments, template switching captured roughly one uniquely barcoded TCR beta cDNA molecule for every two T cells. Four age groups were formed from the donors: young (average about 15 years), middle-aged (around 41), aged (over 55) and long-lived (82). The study measured age-related changes in TCR beta repertoire diversity using deep sequencing normalized with unique cDNA molecular identifiers. The study analyzed two additional independent replicas of 1 million unique cDNA reads from the same blood draw for two donors, one aged 18 to 29 and one aged 80 or older. Broader findings and caveats from the paper: Estimates of total diversity from one million sequenced T cells were regarded as lower bounds and underestimates. Because the CMV infection status of the donors was unknown, age-related changes in expanded clonotypes may potentially have been confounded. The percentage of naive T cells measured by flow cytometry correlated strongly with observed TCR beta diversity. Observed TCR beta diversity per million T cells fell roughly linearly with age, and a significant reduction was already apparent by age approximately 40. Conclusive comparison of naive and antigen-experienced compartments was prevented by the profiling of bulk unsorted PBMCs. Compared with the aged group, the long-lived group had more naive CD4+ T cells, fewer expanded clones and increased TCR diversity, suggesting age selection.

The germline V gene supplies CDR1 SGHTA and CDR2 FQGTGA. Spanning cysteine to phenylalanine, the CDR3 consists of 15 amino acids. Only the CDR3 portion is preserved as DNA: 45 bases, with reading frame beginning at the first base. Donors were a few dozen systemically healthy Caucasian individuals from Russia aged 6 to 90 years. Ten milliliters of peripheral blood were collected from each donor into EDTA-treated Vacutainer tubes. Ficoll-Paque density-gradient centrifugation was used to isolate PBMCs, with at least 6.5 million obtained per sample. Total RNA was extracted from PBMCs with Trizol reagent, with at least 5.5 micrograms obtained per sample. Naive CD45RAhigh/CD27high T cell percentages were measured by flow cytometry on a PBMC aliquot from every donor. On this clonotype: The specificity of this receptor is unknown. A read error may account for a junction end that differs from germline.

Libraries were made using 5' RACE. Reads for this sample came from an Illumina HiSeq 2500. A second PCR of about 7 to 12 cycles was run with a J-beta primer mix and a sample-barcoded 5' primer. A template-switch 5' adaptor carrying 12 random nucleotides introduced a unique molecular identifier onto each TCR beta cDNA molecule. Each sample yielded at least 2.5 million CDR3-containing paired-end reads. The Mint cDNA synthesis kit, primed by a TRBC-specific oligonucleotide, was used to synthesize first-strand cDNA from all RNA. After uracil-DNA glycosylase treatment, a first 18-cycle PCR used universal primers M1SS and BC2_uni_R on all cDNA. In the authors' own workflow: For normalization, 1 million high-quality reads were randomly selected from each sample, with every read carrying a distinct molecular identifier. Instead of being binned into consensus sequences, reads that shared molecular identifiers were thrown out. MiTCR, with a Q25 quality threshold and the strictest error-elimination algorithm, was used for CDR3 identification, clonotype clustering and error correction. A nonparametric unseen species model with Euler transformation was used to estimate a lower bound on total TCR beta diversity. Using fastp trimming at Q25 and MiXCR clonotype assembly, TCRdb reanalyzed the public sequencing data and kept in-frame beta chains. One record per CDR3 amino acid sequence lists the most common genes and DNA. TCRdb, not the original authors, processed these V and J calls. The sample profile shows 800,000 or so distinct CDR3 sequences; 25% of them were found once. In total, the top ten clones hold 3% to 4.5% of the sample.

Another study also made use of these data, one on T cells of mothers and their children. Taken from the second paper: The donors were nine systemically healthy Caucasian individuals, made up of three mothers and their six children. cDNA synthesis used all of the extracted RNA, with 1.5 ug of RNA in each 15 ul reaction. In the second PCR, sample barcodes and 2-4 random nucleotides were introduced via the M1S primer. Over 10 million TCR beta CDR3 reads came from each mother, compared with approximately 3.1 million reads from each child. Thymic selection similarly shapes TCR recombination output in related and unrelated pairs, with minor effect from inherited differences. Normalized repertoire overlap in related mother-child pairs was always slightly higher than in unrelated mother-child pairs, but the difference was never significant. No persistent microchimeric T cell clones were detected, at a sensitivity of around 100 clones per million clonotypes. In the study, deep NGS was used to compare the TCR beta repertoires of mothers and children, and features distinguishing related mother-child pairs from unrelated individuals were sought. Mothers averaged about 37 +/- 4 years of age and children averaged roughly 11 +/- 4 years. After adapter ligation with NEBNext reagents, the libraries were sequenced on Illumina HiSeq 2000 with 100+100 nt paired-end reads. To avoid cross-contamination, the mother libraries and the child libraries were prepared a month apart and sequenced in separate runs. Each donor had between roughly 500,000 and 2,100,000 distinct TCR beta clonotypes identified. Naive TCR beta clonotypes were estimated from low-frequency clonotypes matched to each donor's FACS-determined naive share, without sorting.

This TCR came from a boy between 10 and 17 years old in good health. Sequenced input: blood. This chain is built from TRBV7-3 and TRBJ2-5, with a tentative D gene TRBD2 over 5 matching bases. The J call is in doubt because the DNA end fits TRBJ2-1 better. For the CDR3, the sequence is CASSLGGLSNNEQFF. The nucleotides are TGTGCCAGCAGCTTAGGCGGGCTCTCCAACAATGAGCAGTTCTTC.